These 3 T cell receptor beta chains were sequenced from one sample in a study of T cells after yellow fever vaccination. TCRdb fed the 5' RACE reads into MiXCR, producing one record per CDR3 protein. The sample contains over 150,000 distinct CDR3 sequences, about 6% of which appear only once. The specimen comprised CD4+ T cells sorted from PBMCs, sampled on the day of the first yellow fever vaccination. Receptors were obtained from a man younger than 35 who received the YFV17D yellow fever vaccine.

This clonotype was detected many times. This chain links TRBV7-9 with TRBJ1-1; D ambiguous. The CDR3 runs to 15 residues. The germline V gene has CDR1 SEHNR and CDR2 FQNEAQ (reference sequence). V lost 0 bases to trimming and J lost 0 bases, with 8 bases between them. The CDR3 bases are TGTGCCAGCAGCTTAGCTAAGGGAGTGAACACTGAAGCTTTCTTT. Protein product: CASSLAKGVNTEAFF.

The chain uses TRBV6-2 or TRBV6-3 and TRBJ1-4; D gene ambiguous. The CDR3 covers 14 residues. The V end was cut by 8 bases, the J end by 0 bases, with 10 bases between. Germline V gene sequence: CDR1 MNHEY, CDR2 SVGEGT. The CDR3 sequence: CASVTGATNEKLFF. CDR3 sequence (DNA): TGTGCCAGCGTTACGGGAGCAACTAATGAAAAACTGTTTTTT.

At least ten counts were recorded for this clonotype. The chain carries TRBV4-1 and TRBJ1-1, with a weak D call TRBD1 (5 bases). The V gene lost 0 bases and the J gene lost 0 bases, with 14 bases spanning the gap. CDR1 is MGHRA, CDR2 YSYEKL, per germline. The CDR3 has 17 amino acids. CDR3 bases: TGCGCCAGCAGCCAAGAGGTCGTCCGGGGGATGAACACTGAAGCTTTCTTT. It encodes CASSQEVVRGMNTEAFF.